These 28 T cell receptor beta chains share one sample of origin, sequenced in a study of blood T cell repertoires in COVID-19. Assay: immunoSEQ multiplex PCR; the TCRdb copy retains only in-frame clones and omits some. The sample includes some 75,000 clones, around 88% of them seen just once. Source material: peripheral blood. Receptor source: a man between 60 and 75 years old with acute or convalescent COVID-19.

As for this clone: The sample carries other DNA sequences with the same CDR3. The chain is built from TRBV5-1 and TRBJ2-5; D not resolved. This CDR3 comprises 14 residues. With 5 bases removed from V and 5 bases from J, the gap between germline ends came to 16 bases. Looked up from germline, CDR1 is SGHRS and CDR2 is YFSETQ. CDR3 coding DNA: TGCGCCAGCAGTCAGGATGTGTTCGCGGAGACCCAGTACTTC. Its protein is CASSQDVFAETQYF. The entire variable domain, with the rest obtained from reference TRBV5-1 and TRBJ2-5, is as follows: KAGVTQTPRYLIKTRGQQVTLSCSPISGHRSVSWYQQTPGQGLQFLFEYFSETQRNKGNFPGRFSGRQFSNSRSEMNVSTLELGDSALYLCASSQDVFAETQYFGPGTRLLVL.

This chain uses TRBV15 with TRBJ1-5; TRBD1 is a possible D gene (6 bases). The V and J ends lost 1 base and 3 bases respectively, with 13 bases between them. CDR1 is LNHNV and CDR2 is YYDKDF in the germline V gene (reference sequence). The CDR3 is 16 amino acids. CDR3 DNA: TGTGCCACCAGCAGAGTTCAGGGGACATACAATCAGCCCCAGCATTTT. Translation: CATSRVQGTYNQPQHF.

This clone was recorded only once. CDR3 amino acids: CASSPPREYGYTF. CDR3 nucleotide sequence: TGTGCCAGCAGTCCCCCTCGGGAATATGGCTACACCTTC. The chain recombines TRBV28 with TRBJ1-2; no clear D gene. V was shortened by 5 bases and J by 5 bases, with 12 bases between the two germline ends. CDR1 is MDHEN and CDR2 is SYDVKM in the germline V gene. The CDR3 runs to 13 residues.

The chain carries TRBV5-1 and TRBJ2-7; 8 nucleotides agree with TRBD1. The V segment lost 0 bases and the J segment 6 bases; nucleotides outside the gene matches: 5. The CDR3 contains 14 residues. Germline CDR1 and CDR2: SGHRS and YFSETQ. The CDR3 here is CASSLGQGAVEQYF. CDR3 in DNA: TGCGCCAGCAGCTTGGGCCAGGGGGCGGTCGAGCAGTACTTC.

The chain has TRBV30 and TRBJ1-4, with D hard to call. CDR1 is GTSNPN, CDR2 SVGIG, per germline (reference sequence). The V end was cut by 5 bases, the J end by 7 bases, with 11 bases between. This CDR3 comprises 12 residues. The CDR3 loop is CAWSRDGEKLFF. The CDR3 DNA reads TGTGCCTGGTCCCGAGATGGTGAAAAACTGTTTTTT.

The rearrangement joins TRBV7-6 to TRBJ2-2, with D perhaps TRBD1 (6 bases). CDR1 is SGHVS, CDR2 FNYEAQ, per germline. Trimming took 6 bases from V and 2 from J, leaving 16 bases between them. CDR3 size: 16 residues. In nucleotides, the CDR3 is TGTGCCAGCAGACCCCCCCCGGGACACAACACCGGGGAGCTGTTTTTT. Protein: CASRPPPGHNTGELFF. Together with reference TRBV7-6 and TRBJ2-2, the CDR3 gives the full variable domain: GAGVSQSPRYKVTKRGQDVALRCDPISGHVSLYWYRQALGQGPEFLTYFNYEAQQDKSGLPNDRFSAERPEGSISTLTIQRTEQRDSAMYRCASRPPPGHNTGELFFGEGSRLTVL.

The chain joins TRBV7-3 to TRBJ2-1; 7 bases fit TRBD2. Germline V gene data show CDR1 as SGHTA and CDR2 as FQGTGA. This CDR3 region has 16 residues. The V segment lost 3 bases and the J segment 5 bases; nucleotides outside the gene matches: 10. CDR3 sequence (DNA): TGTGCCAGCAGCTTCCGGCCGGGGGGAACGGACAATGAGCAGTTCTTC. Its protein product is CASSFRPGGTDNEQFF.

This clone has a single count. V and J are TRBV5-1 and TRBJ2-1; 14 bases are shared with TRBD2. V dropped 2 bases and J dropped 0; count of bases not matched to a gene: 13. The CDR3 sequence is 21 residues long. Germline CDR1 SGHRS, CDR2 YFSETQ. CDR3 residues: CASSLGLAGGQIGSSYNEQFF. The DNA for the CDR3 is TGCGCCAGCAGCTTAGGACTAGCGGGGGGCCAAATAGGGAGCTCCTACAATGAGCAGTTCTTC. The full variable domain, completed using reference TRBV5-1 and TRBJ2-1, is KAGVTQTPRYLIKTRGQQVTLSCSPISGHRSVSWYQQTPGQGLQFLFEYFSETQRNKGNFPGRFSGRQFSNSRSEMNVSTLELGDSALYLCASSLGLAGGQIGSSYNEQFFGPGTRLTVL.

This clone was seen once. This chain uses TRBV24-1 with TRBJ1-2, with 8 bases aligning to TRBD1. The germline V gene has CDR1 KGHDR and CDR2 SFDVKD. This CDR3 has 15 amino acids. V lost 3 bases to trimming and J lost 4 bases; unmatched junction nucleotides: 6. Here the CDR3 DNA reads TGTGCCACCAGTGATAGACAGACAGGGGTCTATGGCTACACCTTC. Translated: CATSDRQTGVYGYTF.

The gene calls are TRBV5-1 and TRBJ1-5; D remains unclear. Per the germline V gene, CDR1 is SGHRS and CDR2 is YFSETQ. CDR3 length: 15 amino acids. Trimming removed 1 base from V and 6 bases from J, with 14 bases in between. CDR3 sequence reads: CASSLIAEGRQPQHF. The CDR3 bases are TGCGCCAGCAGCTTGATCGCGGAGGGCCGTCAGCCCCAGCATTTT.

V gene TRBV6-1 combines with J gene TRBJ2-7; D is possibly TRBD1 (6 bases). The CDR3 length is 13 residues. Deletions cut 1 base from V and 5 bases from J, with 9 bases between. Germline CDR1 and CDR2: MNHNS and SASEGT. The CDR3 reads CASSEVQGNEQYF. The CDR3 nucleotides read TGTGCCAGCAGTGAAGTACAGGGCAACGAGCAGTACTTC.

The J gene is TRBJ2-7, the V gene TRBV19, with D perhaps TRBD2 (6 bases). Trimming took 3 bases from V and 4 from J, leaving 13 bases between them. The germline V gene encodes CDR1 LNHDA and CDR2 SQIVND (reference sequence). The CDR3 is 14 amino acids. The CDR3 DNA reads TGTGCCAGTAGTATCGGGGGAGGCTTATACGAGCAGTACTTC. Encoded protein: CASSIGGGLYEQYF.

The chain recombines TRBV6-1 with TRBJ2-1; D not resolved. The CDR3 runs to 15 residues. V lost 1 base, J lost 4 bases, and 11 bases lay in between. Germline loops: CDR1 MNHNS, CDR2 SASEGT. The CDR3 DNA reads as TGTGCCAGCAGTGAAGGTTCTAAAAATTACAATGAGCAGTTCTTC. This sequence encodes CASSEGSKNYNEQFF.

The chain links TRBV2 to TRBJ2-5, with D tentatively TRBD1 (6 bases). The V and J ends lost 5 bases and 5 bases respectively, with 15 bases between them. The length of the CDR3 is 14 residues. Germline lookup yields CDR1 SNHLY and CDR2 FYNNEI. CDR3 sequence (DNA): TGTGCCAGCAGTACCAGGGGCTGGGGTGAGACCCAGTACTTC. It encodes CASSTRGWGETQYF.

The rearrangement joins TRBV7-6 to TRBJ2-7; 9 bases are shared with TRBD1. V shed 5 bases, J shed 9 bases, and the junction held 8 bases outside the gene matches. There are 13 residues in the CDR3. Germline CDR1 reads SGHVS; CDR2 reads FNYEAQ. The CDR3 DNA reads TGTGCCAGCAGCCAAACGGGACAGGGAACGCAGTACTTC. Translating gives CASSQTGQGTQYF.

In its sample, this clone was seen once. The DNA for the CDR3 is TGCAGCGTTGAGGCAGGGGGCGCAAACTATGGCTACACCTTC. This sequence encodes CSVEAGGANYGYTF. This chain connects TRBV29-1 to TRBJ1-2; 8 bases line up with TRBD1. Germline assignment: CDR1 SQVTM and CDR2 ANQGSEA. Trimming cost V 3 bases and J 2 bases; bases outside gene matches: 5. CDR3 length: 14 residues.

The chain carries TRBV5-6 and TRBJ1-5, with TRBD1 matching 7 bases. The CDR3 loop spans 13 amino acids. V dropped 3 bases and J dropped 4; count of bases not matched to a gene: 1. Germline assignment: CDR1 SGHDT and CDR2 YYEEEE. In nucleotides, the CDR3 is TGTGCCAGCAGCTGGGGACAGAATCAGCCCCAGCATTTT. The encoded protein is CASSWGQNQPQHF. Complete variable domain (other parts from reference TRBV5-6 and TRBJ1-5): DAGVTQSPTHLIKTRGQQVTLRCSPKSGHDTVSWYQQALGQGPQFIFQYYEEEERQRGNFPDRFSGHQFPNYSSELNVNALLLGDSALYLCASSWGQNQPQHFGDGTRLSIL.

The V call is TRBV19, the J call TRBJ1-2; tentative D call: TRBD1 (5 bases). The V gene lost 2 bases and the J gene lost 4 bases, with 11 bases spanning the gap. This CDR3 comprises 14 residues. Per the germline V gene, CDR1 is LNHDA and CDR2 is SQIVND (reference sequence). This CDR3 is CASSISGRGYGYTF. The CDR3 nucleotides read TGTGCCAGTAGTATATCAGGGCGCGGCTATGGCTACACCTTC.

The chain carries TRBV20-1 and TRBJ2-3; D may be TRBD2 (5 bases). The germline V and J ends were trimmed by 6 bases and 2 bases, with 6 bases remaining between them. Germline-derived CDR1 and CDR2 are DFQATT and SNEGSKA (reference sequence). This CDR3 region has 11 residues. The CDR3 DNA is TGCAGTGCCGGGGTCACAGATACGCAGTATTTT. Translated, it gives CSAGVTDTQYF.

This rearrangement joins TRBV29-1 to TRBJ1-2; the D gene is possibly TRBD1 (5 bases). The CDR3 extends over 11 amino acids. The V gene lost 1 base and the J gene lost 7 bases, with 7 bases spanning the gap. Germline V gene data show CDR1 as SQVTM and CDR2 as ANQGSEA. In nucleotides, the CDR3 is TGCAGCGTTGAAGCCAGGGTTGGCTACACCTTC. Translated: CSVEARVGYTF.

This clone was counted once. V and J are TRBV10-3 and TRBJ1-3; D perhaps matches TRBD1 (5 bases). The germline V gene encodes CDR1 ENHRY and CDR2 SYGVKD. This CDR3 is 14 amino acids long. V was clipped by 3 bases and J by 3 bases, with 9 bases between them. CDR3 in amino acids: CAISDGRDGNTIYF. The CDR3 coding sequence is TGTGCCATCAGTGATGGCAGGGATGGAAACACCATATATTTT.

The rearrangement joins TRBV3-1 (or the pseudogene TRBV3-2) to TRBJ2-7, with D hard to call. CDR1 and CDR2 (germline): LGHDT, YNNKEL (reference sequence). The V and J ends lost 0 bases and 1 base respectively, with 13 bases between them. This CDR3 is 16 amino acids long. CDR3 in DNA: TGTGCCAGCAGCCAAGAACCAGGCAGGATTTCCTACGAGCAGTACTTC. It specifies CASSQEPGRISYEQYF.

CDR3 in amino acids: CASSTEGMNTEAFF. For the CDR3, the DNA is TGCGCCAGCAGCACCGAGGGTATGAACACTGAAGCTTTCTTT. This chain connects TRBV5-1 to TRBJ1-1; unclear D gene. The CDR3 is 14 amino acids. CDR1 is SGHRS, CDR2 YFSETQ, per germline. The V gene lost 4 bases and the J gene lost 0 bases, with 10 bases spanning the gap.

This clone appeared a single time. The rearrangement joins TRBV5-6 to TRBJ2-7; 11 bases are shared with TRBD2. The junction had 8 bases not matched to a gene; V was cut back by 0 bases and J by 3 bases. Germline V gene lookup returns CDR1 SGHDT and CDR2 YYEEEE. The CDR3 totals 17 residues. The CDR3 region is CASSLATSGSSGYEQYF. CDR3 bases: TGTGCCAGCAGCTTGGCCACTAGCGGGAGTTCGGGCTACGAGCAGTACTTC.

The chain has TRBV28 and TRBJ2-7, with 9 bases that match TRBD2. CDR1 and CDR2 from the germline V gene are MDHEN and SYDVKM. J was trimmed by 2 bases and V by 3 bases; bases with no gene match: 5. This CDR3 has 15 residues. CDR3 amino acids: CASSFVTSGTYEQYF. The CDR3 nucleotides are TGTGCCAGCAGTTTCGTGACTAGCGGTACCTACGAGCAGTACTTC. The whole variable domain, filled in from reference TRBV28 and TRBJ2-7, reads DVKVTQSSRYLVKRTGEKVFLECVQDMDHENMFWYRQDPGLGLRLIYFSYDVKMKEKGDIPEGYSVSREKKERFSLILESASTNQTSMYLCASSFVTSGTYEQYFGPGTRLTVT.

Remarks on this clone: Sequence at one end of the junction differs from germline and may be a read error. V usage is TRBV25-1 and J usage is TRBJ1-2; D remains ambiguous. CDR1 is MGHDK, CDR2 SYGVNS, per germline. This CDR3 is 15 amino acids long. The CDR3: CASSEGGNQHYGYTF. The DNA for the CDR3 is TGTGCCAGCAGTGAAGGAGGGAACCAGCACTACGGCTACACCTTC.

The CDR3 coding sequence is TGCGCCAGCAGCTTGAATCAGGTTGGGGAGACCCAGTACTTC. Its protein product is CASSLNQVGETQYF. The chain couples TRBV5-1 to TRBJ2-5; D remains ambiguous. V was shortened by 1 base and J by 5 bases, with 12 bases between the two germline ends. Germline V gene data show CDR1 as SGHRS and CDR2 as YFSETQ. The CDR3 sequence is 14 residues long.

The CDR3 DNA is TGTGCCAGCAGCTACAGGGGGGACTATGGCTACACCTTC. Amino acids: CASSYRGDYGYTF. The chain carries TRBV11-2 and TRBJ1-2, with 8 nucleotides matching TRBD1. This CDR3 has 13 amino acids. V was clipped by 4 bases and J by 3 bases; unmatched bases: 1. The germline V gene has CDR1 SGHAT and CDR2 FQNNGV.